The 11 T cell receptor beta chains given below trace back to one sample, sequenced in a study of CD8 T cells in Susac syndrome. An amount of RNA that ranged from roughly 0.45 to 1 ug was reverse transcribed with random hexamers. TCRdb fed the immunoSEQ multiplex PCR reads into MiXCR, producing one record per CDR3 protein. The sample yields approximately 110,000 distinct CDR3 sequences, approximately 95% seen once. The sample taken for sequencing was CD8+ T cells from PBMCs. The receptors derive from a human donor with multiple sclerosis.

The chain joins TRBV6-5 to TRBJ2-5; D is perhaps TRBD2 (5 bases). Trimming took 2 bases from V and 6 from J, leaving 10 bases between them. CDR3 length: 13 amino acids. Germline V gives CDR1 MNHEY, CDR2 SVGAGI. The CDR3 DNA sequence: TGTGCCAGCAGTTACGGGGAGAAGAAGACCCAGTACTTC. Translated, it gives CASSYGEKKTQYF.

The CDR3, as DNA: TGTGCCAGCAGCTTGGGGCAGGGCTCGTCCTACGAGCAGTACTTC. Translated, it gives CASSLGQGSSYEQYF. This rearrangement joins TRBV5-4 to TRBJ2-7, with a possible D match to TRBD1 (5 bases). The V gene's germline CDR1 is SGHNT and CDR2 YYREEE (reference sequence). Trimming left V 0 bases short and J 1 base short, with 11 bases between. The CDR3 length is 15 residues.

J is TRBJ1-2 and V is TRBV4-1; tentative D call: TRBD1 (6 bases). Per germline, CDR1 MGHRA and CDR2 YSYEKL. Trimming pared 2 bases from V and 4 bases from J, leaving 14 bases between. The CDR3 has 15 amino acids. This CDR3 reads CASSQTLGDIYGYTF. In DNA, the CDR3 is TGCGCCAGCAGCCAAACCCTTGGGGACATCTATGGCTACACCTTC.

Here the CDR3 DNA reads TGCAGCGGGTCCCCAGGCGGCGGGGAGCTGTTTTTT. It translates to CSGSPGGGELFF. The chain uses TRBV29-1 and TRBJ2-2; no reliable D call. The V and J ends lost 7 bases and 7 bases respectively, with 13 bases between them. Germline lookup yields CDR1 SQVTM and CDR2 ANQGSEA. The CDR3 is made up of 12 amino acids.

This chain joins TRBV9 and TRBJ1-1; possible D gene TRBD1, 5 bases. This CDR3 is 15 amino acids long. In germline, CDR1 is SGDLS, CDR2 YYNGEE. Between the trimmed V and J ends, which lost 0 bases and 1 base, there was a span of 10 bases. This CDR3 is CASSVGRGTNTEAFF. The DNA of the CDR3 is TGTGCCAGCAGCGTAGGGCGGGGGACGAACACTGAAGCTTTCTTT. Full variable domain (outside the CDR3, taken from reference TRBV9 and TRBJ1-1): DSGVTQTPKHLITATGQRVTLRCSPRSGDLSVYWYQQSLDQGLQFLIQYYNGEERAKGNILERFSAQQFPDLHSELNLSSLELGDSALYFCASSVGRGTNTEAFFGQGTRLTVV.

J is TRBJ1-1 and V is TRBV7-9, with no clear D. V lost 2 bases and J 0 bases, leaving 10 bases between the germline ends. Looked up from germline, CDR1 is SEHNR and CDR2 is FQNEAQ (reference sequence). This CDR3 has 15 residues. This CDR3 reads CASSLHDGMNTEAFF. The CDR3, as DNA: TGTGCCAGCAGCTTACACGACGGAATGAACACTGAAGCTTTCTTT. Complete variable domain (other parts from reference TRBV7-9 and TRBJ1-1): DTGVSQNPRHKITKRGQNVTFRCDPISEHNRLYWYRQTLGQGPEFLTYFQNEAQLEKSRLLSDRFSAERPKGSFSTLEIQRTEQGDSAMYLCASSLHDGMNTEAFFGQGTRLTVV.

The chain carries TRBV7-9 and TRBJ2-1; D gene uncertain. The germline V and J ends were trimmed by 5 bases and 7 bases, with 9 bases remaining between them. The CDR3 extends over 12 amino acids. Germline V gives CDR1 SEHNR, CDR2 FQNEAQ (reference sequence). In DNA form, the CDR3 reads TGTGCCAGCAGCGGCGAACCAAATGAGCAGTTCTTC. This sequence encodes CASSGEPNEQFF.

V and J are TRBV27 and TRBJ2-5; 11 positions agree with TRBD2. Trimming took 6 bases from V and 2 from J; bases not matched to a gene: 5. Germline assignment: CDR1 MNHEY and CDR2 SMNVEV (reference sequence). The CDR3 has 15 amino acids. The CDR3 protein is CASSPGTSGQETQYF. The CDR3 DNA reads as TGTGCCAGCAGCCCCGGGACTAGCGGACAAGAGACCCAGTACTTC.

The V and J genes are TRBV7-8 and TRBJ1-5, with a possible D match to TRBD1 (5 bases). This CDR3 has 15 residues. V was clipped by 1 base and J by 6 bases, with 13 bases between them. CDR1 is SGHVS and CDR2 is FQNEAQ in the germline V gene. This CDR3 is CASSLGRGNTQPQHF. CDR3 coding DNA: TGTGCCAGCAGCTTAGGTAGGGGAAACACTCAGCCCCAGCATTTT.

This clonotype has a handful of counts. This sequence joins TRBV12-3 or TRBV12-4 and TRBJ2-7; D is ambiguous. The CDR3 length is 11 residues. V shed 6 bases and J shed 3 bases, with 6 bases lying between them. CDR3 in amino acids: CASSWNYEQYF. The DNA of the CDR3 is TGTGCCAGCAGCTGGAACTACGAGCAGTACTTC.

This sequence joins TRBV7-9 and TRBJ2-3, with D perhaps matching TRBD1 (5 bases). From germline, CDR1 is SEHNR and CDR2 FQNEAQ (reference sequence). Between the trimmed V and J ends, which lost 0 bases and 6 bases, there was a span of 10 bases. This CDR3 has 14 residues. This CDR3 is CASSLARELDTQYF. The DNA for the CDR3 is TGTGCCAGCAGCTTAGCCAGGGAACTTGATACGCAGTATTTT.